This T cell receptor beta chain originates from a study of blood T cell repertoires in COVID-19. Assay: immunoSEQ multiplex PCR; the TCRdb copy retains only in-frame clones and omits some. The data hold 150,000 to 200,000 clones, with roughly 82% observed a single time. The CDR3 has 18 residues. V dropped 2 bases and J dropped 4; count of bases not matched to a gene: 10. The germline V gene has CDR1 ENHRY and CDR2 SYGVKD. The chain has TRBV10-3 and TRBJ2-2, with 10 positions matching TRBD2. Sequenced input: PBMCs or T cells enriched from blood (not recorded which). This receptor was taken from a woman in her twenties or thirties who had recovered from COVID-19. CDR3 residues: CAISEEASGRGATGELFF. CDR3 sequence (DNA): TGTGCCATCAGTGAGGAAGCTAGCGGGAGAGGGGCCACCGGGGAGCTGTTTTTT.